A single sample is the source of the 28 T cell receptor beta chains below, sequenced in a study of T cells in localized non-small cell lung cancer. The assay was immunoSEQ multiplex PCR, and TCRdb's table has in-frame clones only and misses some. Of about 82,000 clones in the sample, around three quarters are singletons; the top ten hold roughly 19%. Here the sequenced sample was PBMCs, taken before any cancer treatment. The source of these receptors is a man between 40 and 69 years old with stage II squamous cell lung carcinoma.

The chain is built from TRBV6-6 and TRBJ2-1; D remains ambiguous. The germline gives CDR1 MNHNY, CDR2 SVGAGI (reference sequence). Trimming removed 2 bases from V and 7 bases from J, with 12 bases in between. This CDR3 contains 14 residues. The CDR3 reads CASSYRLVGNEQFF. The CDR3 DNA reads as TGTGCCAGCAGTTACAGGCTGGTCGGGAATGAGCAGTTCTTC.

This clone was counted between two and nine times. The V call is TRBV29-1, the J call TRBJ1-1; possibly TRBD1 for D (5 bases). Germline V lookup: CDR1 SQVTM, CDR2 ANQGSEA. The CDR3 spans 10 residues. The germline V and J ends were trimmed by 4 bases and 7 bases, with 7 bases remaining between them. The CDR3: CSVGDSEAFF. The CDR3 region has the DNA TGCAGCGTTGGAGACAGTGAAGCTTTCTTT.

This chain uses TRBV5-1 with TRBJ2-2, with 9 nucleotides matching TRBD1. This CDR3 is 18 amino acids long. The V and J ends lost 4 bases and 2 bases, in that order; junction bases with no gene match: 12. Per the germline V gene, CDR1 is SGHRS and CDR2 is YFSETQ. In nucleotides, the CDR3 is TGCGCCAGCAGCCAGACAGGGGGTGGAGGGAGCAACACCGGGGAGCTGTTTTTT. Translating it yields CASSQTGGGGSNTGELFF.

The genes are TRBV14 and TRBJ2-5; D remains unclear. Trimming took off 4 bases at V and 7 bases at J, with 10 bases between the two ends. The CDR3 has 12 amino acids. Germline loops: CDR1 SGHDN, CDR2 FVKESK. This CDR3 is CASSLTRGTQYF. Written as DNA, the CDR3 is TGTGCCAGCAGCCTGACCCGCGGGACCCAGTACTTC.

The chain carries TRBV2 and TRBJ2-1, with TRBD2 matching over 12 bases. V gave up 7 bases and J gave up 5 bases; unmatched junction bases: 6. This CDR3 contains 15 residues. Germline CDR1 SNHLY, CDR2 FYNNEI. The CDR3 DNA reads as TGTGCCAGCACCCGACTAGCGGGAGTCAACAATGAGCAGTTCTTC. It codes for CASTRLAGVNNEQFF. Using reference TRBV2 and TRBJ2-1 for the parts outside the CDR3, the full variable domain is EPEVTQTPSHQVTQMGQEVILRCVPISNHLYFYWYRQILGQKVEFLVSFYNNEISEKSEIFDDQFSVERPDGSNFTLKIRSTKLEDSAMYFCASTRLAGVNNEQFFGPGTRLTVL.

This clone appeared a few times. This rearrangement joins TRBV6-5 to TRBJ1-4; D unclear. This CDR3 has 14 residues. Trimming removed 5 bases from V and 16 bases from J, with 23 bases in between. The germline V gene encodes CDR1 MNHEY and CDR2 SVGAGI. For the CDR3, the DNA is TGTGCCAGCAGTCCCCGTCGATGGATGGGCGAAAAGTTTTTT. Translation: CASSPRRWMGEKFF.

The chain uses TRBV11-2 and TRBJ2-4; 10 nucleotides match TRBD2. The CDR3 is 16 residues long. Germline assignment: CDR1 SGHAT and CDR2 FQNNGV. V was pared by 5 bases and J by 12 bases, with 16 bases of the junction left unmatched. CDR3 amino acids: CASSPRGGSGRSTQYF. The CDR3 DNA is TGTGCCAGCAGCCCCCGAGGGGGTAGCGGGAGGTCGACTCAGTACTTC.

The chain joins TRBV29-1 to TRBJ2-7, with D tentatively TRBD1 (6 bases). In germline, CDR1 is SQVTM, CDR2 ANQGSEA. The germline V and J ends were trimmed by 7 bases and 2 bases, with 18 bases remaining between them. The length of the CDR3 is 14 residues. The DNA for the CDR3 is TGCAGCGCCTTACCAAAGGACAGAACCTACGAGCAGTACTTC. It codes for CSALPKDRTYEQYF.

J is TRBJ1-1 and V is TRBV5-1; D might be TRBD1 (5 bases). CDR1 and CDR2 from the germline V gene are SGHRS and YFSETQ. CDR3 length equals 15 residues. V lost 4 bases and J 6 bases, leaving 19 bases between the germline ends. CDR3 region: CASSVIVGAVAEAFF. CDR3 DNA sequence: TGCGCCAGCAGCGTTATAGTTGGGGCTGTCGCTGAAGCTTTCTTT.

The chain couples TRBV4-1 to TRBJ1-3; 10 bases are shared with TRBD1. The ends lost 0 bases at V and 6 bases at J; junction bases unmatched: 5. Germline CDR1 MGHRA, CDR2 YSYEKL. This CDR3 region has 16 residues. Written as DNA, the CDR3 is TGCGCCAGCAGCCAAGATCCGGACAGGGGGACAAACACCATATATTTT. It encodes CASSQDPDRGTNTIYF.

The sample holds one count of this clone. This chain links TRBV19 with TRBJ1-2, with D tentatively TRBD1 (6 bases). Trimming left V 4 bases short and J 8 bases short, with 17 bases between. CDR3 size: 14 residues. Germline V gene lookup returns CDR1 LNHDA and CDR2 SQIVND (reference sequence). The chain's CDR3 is CASSTTGSPQGYTF. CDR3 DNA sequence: TGTGCCAGTAGTACCACAGGGTCGCCCCAGGGCTACACCTTC. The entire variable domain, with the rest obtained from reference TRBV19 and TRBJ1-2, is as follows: DGGITQSPKYLFRKEGQNVTLSCEQNLNHDAMYWYRQDPGQGLRLIYYSQIVNDFQKGDIAEGYSVSREKKESFPLTVTSAQKNPTAFYLCASSTTGSPQGYTFGSGTRLTVV.

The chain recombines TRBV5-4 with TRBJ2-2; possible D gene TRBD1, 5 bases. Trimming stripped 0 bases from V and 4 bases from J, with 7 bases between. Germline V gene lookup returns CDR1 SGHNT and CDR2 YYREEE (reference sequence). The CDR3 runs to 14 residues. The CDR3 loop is CASSLAQGTGELFF. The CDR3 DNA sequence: TGTGCCAGCAGCTTGGCCCAGGGCACCGGGGAGCTGTTTTTT.

This chain's CDR3 is CASSVSASGNTEAFF. The DNA of the CDR3 is TGTGCCAGCAGCGTATCCGCATCAGGGAACACTGAAGCTTTCTTT. This chain uses TRBV9 with TRBJ1-1; no clear D. In germline, CDR1 is SGDLS, CDR2 YYNGEE. The CDR3 extends over 15 amino acids. Between the trimmed V and J ends, which lost 1 base and 1 base, there was a span of 11 bases. Based on the CDR3 plus reference TRBV9 and TRBJ1-1, the full variable domain is DSGVTQTPKHLITATGQRVTLRCSPRSGDLSVYWYQQSLDQGLQFLIQYYNGEERAKGNILERFSAQQFPDLHSELNLSSLELGDSALYFCASSVSASGNTEAFFGQGTRLTVV.

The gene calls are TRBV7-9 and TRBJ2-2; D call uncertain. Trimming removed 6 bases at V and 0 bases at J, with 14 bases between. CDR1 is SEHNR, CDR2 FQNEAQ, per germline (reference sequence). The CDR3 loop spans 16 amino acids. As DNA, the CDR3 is TGTGCCAGCAGAATGATGGGGTTCGCGAACACCGGGGAGCTGTTTTTT. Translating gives CASRMMGFANTGELFF. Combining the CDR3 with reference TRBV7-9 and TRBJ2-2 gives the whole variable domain DTGVSQNPRHKITKRGQNVTFRCDPISEHNRLYWYRQTLGQGPEFLTYFQNEAQLEKSRLLSDRFSAERPKGSFSTLEIQRTEQGDSAMYLCASRMMGFANTGELFFGEGSRLTVL.

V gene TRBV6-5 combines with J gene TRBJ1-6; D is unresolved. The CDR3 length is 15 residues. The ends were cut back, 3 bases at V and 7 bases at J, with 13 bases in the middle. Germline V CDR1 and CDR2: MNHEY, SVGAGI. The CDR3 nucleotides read TGTGCCAGCAGTTATGACCGGCAGGCAAATTCACCCCTCCACTTT. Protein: CASSYDRQANSPLHF.

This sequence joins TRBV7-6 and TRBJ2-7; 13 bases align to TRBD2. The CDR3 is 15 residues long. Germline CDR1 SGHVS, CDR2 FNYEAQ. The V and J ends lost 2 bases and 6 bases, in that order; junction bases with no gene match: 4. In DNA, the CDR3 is TGTGCCAGCAGCTTATCTGGGACTAGCGGGACCGAGCAGTACTTC. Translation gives CASSLSGTSGTEQYF.

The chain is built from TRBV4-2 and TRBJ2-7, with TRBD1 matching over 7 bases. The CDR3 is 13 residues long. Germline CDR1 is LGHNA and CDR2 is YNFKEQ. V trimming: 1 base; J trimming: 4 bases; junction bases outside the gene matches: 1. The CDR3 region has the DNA TGTGCCAGCAGCCAAGGGGGACAGTACGAGCAGTACTTC. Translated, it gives CASSQGGQYEQYF.

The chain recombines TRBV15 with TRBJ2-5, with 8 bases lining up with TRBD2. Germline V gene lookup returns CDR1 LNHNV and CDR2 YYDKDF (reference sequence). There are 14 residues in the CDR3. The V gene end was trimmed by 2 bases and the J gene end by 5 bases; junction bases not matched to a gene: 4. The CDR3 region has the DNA TGTGCCACCAGCAGATACGGGAGGGGGGAGACCCAGTACTTC. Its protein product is CATSRYGRGETQYF.

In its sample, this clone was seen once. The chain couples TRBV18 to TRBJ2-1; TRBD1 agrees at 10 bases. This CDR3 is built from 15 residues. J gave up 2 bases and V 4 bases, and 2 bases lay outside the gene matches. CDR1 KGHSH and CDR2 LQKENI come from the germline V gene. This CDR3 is CASSRGQGTYNEQFF. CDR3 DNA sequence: TGTGCCAGCTCACGGGGACAGGGGACCTACAATGAGCAGTTCTTC.

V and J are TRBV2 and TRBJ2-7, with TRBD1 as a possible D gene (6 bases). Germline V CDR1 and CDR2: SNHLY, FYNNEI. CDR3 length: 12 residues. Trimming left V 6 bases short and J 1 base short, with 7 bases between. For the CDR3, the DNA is TGTGCCAGCAGAGGACAGTCCTACGAGCAGTACTTC. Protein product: CASRGQSYEQYF.

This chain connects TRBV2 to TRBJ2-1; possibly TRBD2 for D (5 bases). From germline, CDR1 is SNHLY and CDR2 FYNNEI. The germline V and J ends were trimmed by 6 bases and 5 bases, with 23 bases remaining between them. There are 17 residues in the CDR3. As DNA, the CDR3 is TGTGCCAGCAGCGGGGTTGGCAGCCACGAACCCGACAATGAGCAGTTCTTC. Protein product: CASSGVGSHEPDNEQFF.

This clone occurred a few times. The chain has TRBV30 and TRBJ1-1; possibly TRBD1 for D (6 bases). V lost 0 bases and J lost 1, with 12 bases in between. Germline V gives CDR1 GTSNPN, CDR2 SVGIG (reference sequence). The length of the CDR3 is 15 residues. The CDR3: CAWSVGGKRNTEAFF. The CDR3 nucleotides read TGTGCCTGGAGTGTAGGGGGGAAGAGGAACACTGAAGCTTTCTTT.

The CDR3 loop is CASRSGTAYYGYTF. In DNA, the CDR3 is TGTGCCAGCAGATCCGGGACAGCTTACTATGGCTACACCTTC. This rearrangement joins TRBV2 to TRBJ1-2; TRBD1 aligns across 7 bases. The V gene's germline CDR1 is SNHLY and CDR2 FYNNEI. CDR3 length: 14 residues. The V gene end was trimmed by 6 bases and the J gene end by 3 bases; junction bases not matched to a gene: 7.

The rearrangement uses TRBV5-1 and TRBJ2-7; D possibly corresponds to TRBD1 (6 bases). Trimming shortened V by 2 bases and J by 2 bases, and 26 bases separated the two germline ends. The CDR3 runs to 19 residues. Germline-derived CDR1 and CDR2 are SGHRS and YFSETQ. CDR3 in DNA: TGCGCCAGCAGCTTTGGGGGCCGTGGACAGACAATCGGGGCCTACGAGCAGTACTTC. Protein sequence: CASSFGGRGQTIGAYEQYF.

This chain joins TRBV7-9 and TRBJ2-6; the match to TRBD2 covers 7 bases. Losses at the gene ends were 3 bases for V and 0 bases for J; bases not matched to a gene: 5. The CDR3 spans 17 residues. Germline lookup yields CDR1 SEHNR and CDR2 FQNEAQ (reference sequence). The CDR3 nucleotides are TGTGCCAGCAGCTTGAGGGCGGGGGACTCTGGGGCCAACGTCCTGACTTTC. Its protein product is CASSLRAGDSGANVLTF.

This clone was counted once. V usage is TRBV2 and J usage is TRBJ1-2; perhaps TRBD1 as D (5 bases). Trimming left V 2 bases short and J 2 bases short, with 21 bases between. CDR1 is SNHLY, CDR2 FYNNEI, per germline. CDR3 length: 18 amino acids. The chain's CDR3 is CASSERGAGPVRNYGYTF. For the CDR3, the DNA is TGTGCCAGCAGTGAAAGGGGAGCAGGGCCCGTCCGCAACTATGGCTACACCTTC.

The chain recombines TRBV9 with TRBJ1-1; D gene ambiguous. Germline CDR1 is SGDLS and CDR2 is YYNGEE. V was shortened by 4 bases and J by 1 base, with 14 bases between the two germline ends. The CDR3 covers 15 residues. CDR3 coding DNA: TGTGCCAGCAGCCCCAGAACAGCATGGAACACTGAAGCTTTCTTT. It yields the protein CASSPRTAWNTEAFF.

CDR3 residues: CASSLGTALQETQYF. The CDR3 nucleotides are TGCGCCAGCAGCCTCGGGACTGCCCTACAAGAGACCCAGTACTTC. J is TRBJ2-5 and V is TRBV5-1; perhaps TRBD2 as D (6 bases). The V and J ends lost 4 bases and 2 bases respectively, with 15 bases between them. CDR1 and CDR2 (germline): SGHRS, YFSETQ. The CDR3 is 15 residues long. Together with reference TRBV5-1 and TRBJ2-5, the CDR3 gives the full variable domain: KAGVTQTPRYLIKTRGQQVTLSCSPISGHRSVSWYQQTPGQGLQFLFEYFSETQRNKGNFPGRFSGRQFSNSRSEMNVSTLELGDSALYLCASSLGTALQETQYFGPGTRLLVL.